These T cell receptor beta chains were read from a single sample in a study of shared clonotypes between healthy human individuals. Assay used: immunoSEQ multiplex PCR; TCRdb lists only in-frame clones, some missing. The sample includes roughly 1,600,000 clones, approximately 98.5% of them seen just once. Sequenced: naive CD4+ T cells sorted from blood. The origin of the receptors is a man younger than 40 in good health. CDR3s include the opening cysteine and the closing phenylalanine or tryptophan. A D gene is named only where the DNA matches it firmly. Expanded clones are given a class, and other clones once, few, many or no size at all.

D	size	V	J	DNA	CDR3
.	once	TRBV5-1	TRBJ2-3	TGCGCCAGCTTCCCCGGGACGATCACAGATACGCAGTATTTT	CASFPGTITDTQYF
.	.	TRBV28	TRBJ1-5	TGTGCCAGCAGTACGGACAGAAGCAATCAGCCCCAGCATTTT	CASSTDRSNQPQHF
.	.	TRBV5-1	TRBJ2-1	TGCGCCAGCAGCCCGGTTCAGGGAATCCGCAATGAGCAGTTCTTC	CASSPVQGIRNEQFF
.	.	TRBV28	TRBJ2-2	TGTGCCAGCAGTTTGGGGGGAATAGTTTTACCCGGGGAGCTGTTTTTT	CASSLGGIVLPGELFF
TRBD1	.	TRBV4-1	TRBJ2-3	TGCGCCAGCAGCCAAGCCCCCGGACAGGGCGTAGATACGCAGTATTTT	CASSQAPGQGVDTQYF
.	.	TRBV18	TRBJ2-7	TGTGCCAGCTCACCGGGTCGGGAGTACTACGAGCAGTACTTC	CASSPGREYYEQYF
.	.	TRBV19	TRBJ2-1	TGTGCCAGTAGGGGAAGGGGCTCCACGGGCGACTACAATGAGCAGTTCTTC	CASRGRGSTGDYNEQFF
.	.	TRBV5-5	TRBJ2-7	TGTGCCAGCAGCTTTCTTTACGAGCAGTACTTC	CASSFLYEQYF
.	.	TRBV2	TRBJ1-1	TGTGCCAGCAGTGTAGAATCGGGGAACACTGAAGCTTTCTTT	CASSVESGNTEAFF
TRBD1	.	TRBV5-4	TRBJ1-1	TGTGCCAGCAGCTACCGGGACAGAAACACTGAAGCTTTCTTT	CASSYRDRNTEAFF
.	.	TRBV5-4	TRBJ1-4	TGTGCCAGCAGCCTCCCGGGACCCCGTGAAAAACTGTTTTTT	CASSLPGPREKLFF
.	.	TRBV4-3	TRBJ2-6	TGCGCCAGCAGCCAAAACCTTGGACTGATCTCTGGGGCCAACGTCCTGACTTTC	CASSQNLGLISGANVLTF
.	.	TRBV10-3	TRBJ2-7	TGTGCCATCACCGACGGGAAGGTCTACGAGCAGTACTTC	CAITDGKVYEQYF
.	.	TRBV4-1	TRBJ2-7	TGCGCCAGCAGCCAGGGACACCAAAGCTCCTACGAGCAGTACTTC	CASSQGHQSSYEQYF
TRBD2	.	TRBV5-1	TRBJ2-1	TGCGCCAGCAGCTTTCTAGCGGGCCCCGGAGGCCTATCCTACAATGAGCAGTTCTTC	CASSFLAGPGGLSYNEQFF
.	once	TRBV27	TRBJ2-3	TGTGCCAGCAGTCCATGGGTTATGAGGAGGCAGCCAAGCACAGATACGCAGTATTTT	CASSPWVMRRQPSTDTQYF
.	.	TRBV5-6	TRBJ1-2	TGTGCCAGCAGCCCGGACAGCTATGGCTACACCTTC	CASSPDSYGYTF
.	.	TRBV5-4	TRBJ1-5	TGTGCCAGCAGCATACAGGGTGTCAATCAGCCCCAGCATTTT	CASSIQGVNQPQHF
TRBD1	.	TRBV25-1	TRBJ2-5	TGTGCCAGCAGTGACAGGGGGTCGGGAGAGACCCAGTACTTC	CASSDRGSGETQYF
.	.	TRBV7-3	TRBJ2-7	TGTGCCAGCAGCGCAGACCCCGGGAGCTCCTACGAGCAGTACTTC	CASSADPGSSYEQYF
.	.	TRBV5-4	TRBJ2-5	TGTGCCAGCAGCAACGAACAAGAGACCCAGTACTTC	CASSNEQETQYF
.	.	TRBV6-1	TRBJ2-2	TGTGCCAGCAGTGGAGTAAATACTAGGACCGGGGAGCTGTTTTTT	CASSGVNTRTGELFF
.	once	TRBV5-4	TRBJ1-2	TGTGCCAGCAGCCCAGACAGTCAGTATGGCTACACCTTC	CASSPDSQYGYTF
TRBD2	.	TRBV5-4	TRBJ2-7	TGTGCCAGCAGCGTGACTAGCGGGAGTCGCTACGAGCAGTACTTC	CASSVTSGSRYEQYF
.	once	TRBV5-6	TRBJ1-2	TGTGCCAGCAGCTTGGCTTCAGGCCCTAACTATGGCTACACCTTC	CASSLASGPNYGYTF
TRBD2	.	TRBV7-9	TRBJ2-7	TGTGCCAGCAGCACCCGGAGACTAGCGGGAGGCCAAGAAGTCGAGCAGTACTTC	CASSTRRLAGGQEVEQYF
.	.	TRBV5-1	TRBJ2-2	TGCGCCAGCAGCTTGGATTCCCCTGGCGGGGAGCTGTTTTTT	CASSLDSPGGELFF
.	few	TRBV7-6	TRBJ1-3	TGTGCCAGCAGCTTAGGGACAGCGGAGTATGACACCATATATTTT	CASSLGTAEYDTIYF
.	.	TRBV2	TRBJ1-3	TGTGCCAGCAGTGACACCGCGCATAGCTCTGGAAACACCATATATTTT	CASSDTAHSSGNTIYF
.	.	TRBV6-1	TRBJ2-2	TGTGCCAGCGGCCGGGACGGAGGCCTCGGGGAGCTGTTTTTT	CASGRDGGLGELFF
.	.	TRBV19	TRBJ1-5	TGTGCCAGTAAAGCGATAAAGAGAGAGAAGCCCCAGCATTTT	CASKAIKREKPQHF
TRBD2	.	TRBV4-3	TRBJ2-3	TGCGCCAGCAGCCAAGACGCAGCGGGAGGGAGGGATACGCAGTATTTT	CASSQDAAGGRDTQYF
.	.	TRBV6-5	TRBJ2-1	TGTGCCAGCAGTTACCGGCGTGAGCAGTTCTTC	CASSYRREQFF
TRBD2	.	TRBV9	TRBJ2-1	TGTGCCAGCAGCGTAGGACCAGCGGGAGAGTACAATGAGCAGTTCTTC	CASSVGPAGEYNEQFF
.	.	TRBV28	TRBJ1-2	TGTGCCAGCAGTTTATATCGGGGTGGCTACACCTTC	CASSLYRGGYTF
TRBD2	.	TRBV7-9	TRBJ2-2	TGTGCCAGCAGCTTAGCTAGCGGGATTGGCGAGCTGTTTTTT	CASSLASGIGELFF
TRBD2	.	TRBV14	TRBJ2-1	TGTGCCAGCACCCCCAGCAGCGGGAGGCTAGATGAGCAGTTCTTC	CASTPSSGRLDEQFF